Listed below are T cell receptor beta chains from one sample, sequenced in a study of blood T cell repertoires in COVID-19. Sequencing used immunoSEQ multiplex PCR; TCRdb keeps in-frame clones, though not all of them. Of around 150,000 clones listed, roughly 89% are singletons. Sequenced: peripheral blood. Receptors originate from an older woman who had recovered from COVID-19. CDR3s include the opening cysteine and the closing phenylalanine or tryptophan. Each record gives: D gene, J gene, clone size, V gene, CDR3 length, CDR3 protein, CDR3 DNA. A D gene is named only where the DNA matches it firmly. Part of the rows lack a size; the others show once, few, many or a class for expanded clones.

d_gene: TRBD2; j_gene: TRBJ2-2; abundance: NA; v_gene: TRBV13; len: 15; CDR3aa: CASSSSSGGARELFF; CDR3nt: TGTGCCAGCAGCTCATCTAGCGGGGGGGCCCGGGAGCTGTTTTTT
d_gene: NA; j_gene: TRBJ2-5; abundance: NA; v_gene: TRBV4-2; len: 13; CDR3aa: CASSQALPETQYF; CDR3nt: TGTGCCAGCAGCCAAGCCCTACCAGAGACCCAGTACTTC
d_gene: TRBD2; j_gene: TRBJ2-1; abundance: NA; v_gene: TRBV24-1; len: 17; CDR3aa: CATSESGGASSYNEQFF; CDR3nt: TGTGCCACCAGTGAGAGCGGGGGGGCCTCCTCCTACAATGAGCAGTTCTTC
d_gene: NA; j_gene: TRBJ2-2; abundance: NA; v_gene: TRBV5-1; len: 17; CDR3aa: CASSLTGQGLDAGELFF; CDR3nt: TGCGCCAGCAGCTTGACGGGGCAGGGGTTAGATGCCGGGGAGCTGTTTTTT
d_gene: NA; j_gene: TRBJ1-6; abundance: once; v_gene: TRBV15; len: 15; CDR3aa: CATSRDRGINSPLHF; CDR3nt: TGTGCCACCAGCAGAGATCGAGGGATAAATTCACCCCTCCACTTT
d_gene: TRBD2; j_gene: TRBJ2-2; abundance: NA; v_gene: TRBV30; len: 14; CDR3aa: CAFPLAGNTGELFF; CDR3nt: TGTGCCTTTCCCCTAGCGGGTAACACCGGGGAGCTGTTTTTT
d_gene: TRBD1; j_gene: TRBJ1-5; abundance: once; v_gene: TRBV6-5; len: 13; CDR3aa: CASSLDRAQPQHF; CDR3nt: TGTGCCAGCAGTCTCGACAGGGCTCAGCCCCAGCATTTT
d_gene: TRBD2; j_gene: TRBJ2-7; abundance: NA; v_gene: TRBV4-2; len: 15; CDR3aa: CASSQDVAGGREQYF; CDR3nt: TGTGCCAGCAGCCAAGATGTGGCGGGGGGGCGCGAGCAGTACTTC
d_gene: NA; j_gene: TRBJ2-4; abundance: NA; v_gene: TRBV5-5; len: 11; CDR3aa: CASSFTNIQYF; CDR3nt: TGTGCCAGCAGCTTTACTAACATTCAGTACTTC
d_gene: TRBD1; j_gene: TRBJ2-7; abundance: NA; v_gene: TRBV5-1; len: 15; CDR3aa: CASSPGQGTTYEQYF; CDR3nt: TGCGCCAGCAGTCCGGGACAGGGAACGACCTACGAGCAGTACTTC
d_gene: TRBD1; j_gene: TRBJ2-1; abundance: NA; v_gene: TRBV28; len: 16; CDR3aa: CASSFYRGQAYNEQFF; CDR3nt: TGTGCCAGCAGTTTTTATAGGGGACAGGCGTACAATGAGCAGTTCTTC
d_gene: TRBD1; j_gene: TRBJ2-7; abundance: NA; v_gene: TRBV11-3; len: 15; CDR3aa: CASSFTGTAPYEQYF; CDR3nt: TGTGCCAGCAGCTTCACGGGGACAGCCCCCTACGAGCAGTACTTC
d_gene: TRBD2; j_gene: TRBJ2-3; abundance: NA; v_gene: TRBV6-5; len: 15; CDR3aa: CASIPSGGLPDTQYF; CDR3nt: TGTGCCAGCATTCCTAGCGGGGGCCTCCCAGATACGCAGTATTTT
d_gene: NA; j_gene: TRBJ1-4; abundance: NA; v_gene: TRBV5-6; len: 13; CDR3aa: CASSFGDNEKLFF; CDR3nt: TGTGCCAGCAGCTTCGGAGATAATGAAAAACTGTTTTTT
d_gene: NA; j_gene: TRBJ1-1; abundance: NA; v_gene: TRBV28; len: 13; CDR3aa: CASSLGGDTEAFF; CDR3nt: TGTGCCAGCAGTTTAGGGGGGGACACTGAAGCTTTCTTT
d_gene: NA; j_gene: TRBJ1-5; abundance: NA; v_gene: TRBV5-5; len: 14; CDR3aa: CASSPWGVDQPQHF; CDR3nt: TGTGCCAGCAGCCCATGGGGGGTGGATCAGCCCCAGCATTTT
d_gene: NA; j_gene: TRBJ2-7; abundance: NA; v_gene: TRBV6-5; len: 15; CDR3aa: CASSYSKGRGYEQYF; CDR3nt: TGTGCCAGCAGTTACTCGAAAGGGAGGGGGTACGAGCAGTACTTC
d_gene: TRBD2; j_gene: TRBJ2-5; abundance: NA; v_gene: TRBV2; len: 14; CDR3aa: CASSDDGGAETQYF; CDR3nt: TGTGCCAGCAGTGACGACGGGGGGGCGGAGACCCAGTACTTC
d_gene: NA; j_gene: TRBJ1-5; abundance: NA; v_gene: TRBV5-5; len: 17; CDR3aa: CASSLAPTGKRNQPQHF; CDR3nt: TGTGCCAGCAGCTTGGCCCCAACAGGGAAGCGCAATCAGCCCCAGCATTTT
d_gene: NA; j_gene: TRBJ1-5; abundance: NA; v_gene: TRBV6-6; len: 16; CDR3aa: CASSYSRVTSNQPQHF; CDR3nt: TGTGCCAGCAGTTACTCGAGGGTGACTAGCAATCAGCCCCAGCATTTT
d_gene: NA; j_gene: TRBJ1-2; abundance: NA; v_gene: TRBV3-1/TRBV3-2; len: 12; CDR3aa: CASSQSGAGYTF; CDR3nt: TGTGCCAGCAGCCAATCAGGGGCTGGCTACACCTTC
d_gene: NA; j_gene: TRBJ2-5; abundance: NA; v_gene: TRBV2; len: 15; CDR3aa: CASSEISGVGETQYF; CDR3nt: TGTGCCAGCAGTGAAATTTCCGGGGTGGGAGAGACCCAGTACTTC
d_gene: NA; j_gene: TRBJ2-7; abundance: once; v_gene: TRBV2; len: 13; CDR3aa: CASREMSSYEQYF; CDR3nt: TGTGCCAGCAGGGAGATGAGCTCCTACGAGCAGTACTTC
d_gene: NA; j_gene: TRBJ1-3; abundance: few; v_gene: TRBV5-1; len: 13; CDR3aa: CASSLYSGNTIYF; CDR3nt: TGCGCCAGCAGCTTGTACTCTGGAAACACCATATATTTT
d_gene: TRBD1; j_gene: TRBJ1-2; abundance: NA; v_gene: TRBV5-1; len: 13; CDR3aa: CASSPGTGDGYTF; CDR3nt: TGCGCCAGCAGCCCGGGGACAGGGGATGGCTACACCTTC
d_gene: NA; j_gene: TRBJ2-2; abundance: NA; v_gene: TRBV11-2; len: 15; CDR3aa: CASSLDPRVAGELFF; CDR3nt: TGTGCCAGCAGCTTAGATCCTAGAGTGGCCGGGGAGCTGTTTTTT
d_gene: TRBD2; j_gene: TRBJ2-2; abundance: NA; v_gene: TRBV7-9; len: 18; CDR3aa: CASSLAGGTSGTTGELFF; CDR3nt: TGTGCCAGCAGCTTAGCGGGAGGGACTAGCGGTACGACCGGGGAGCTGTTTTTT
d_gene: NA; j_gene: TRBJ1-4; abundance: few; v_gene: TRBV5-5; len: 14; CDR3aa: CASSSQGYNEKLFF; CDR3nt: TGTGCCAGCAGCTCGCAGGGATATAATGAAAAACTGTTTTTT
d_gene: NA; j_gene: TRBJ1-1; abundance: NA; v_gene: TRBV5-1; len: 13; CDR3aa: CASSLETITEAFF; CDR3nt: TGCGCCAGCAGCTTGGAGACTATCACTGAAGCTTTCTTT
d_gene: TRBD1; j_gene: TRBJ2-1; abundance: NA; v_gene: TRBV4-3; len: 15; CDR3aa: CASSQGQGYGNEQFF; CDR3nt: TGCGCCAGCAGCCAAGGACAGGGGTACGGCAATGAGCAGTTCTTC
d_gene: TRBD2; j_gene: TRBJ2-5; abundance: NA; v_gene: TRBV4-1; len: 22; CDR3aa: CASSQVWPAGTSGGVHQETQYF; CDR3nt: TGCGCCAGCAGCCAAGTTTGGCCAGCCGGGACTAGCGGGGGAGTCCACCAAGAGACCCAGTACTTC
d_gene: TRBD2; j_gene: TRBJ2-7; abundance: NA; v_gene: TRBV13; len: 16; CDR3aa: CASSRIRVAGGLEQYF; CDR3nt: TGTGCCAGCAGCCGCATTAGGGTAGCGGGGGGGCTCGAGCAGTACTTC
d_gene: NA; j_gene: TRBJ2-2; abundance: NA; v_gene: TRBV20-1; len: 14; CDR3aa: CSASWGGAHGELFF; CDR3nt: TGCAGTGCTAGTTGGGGGGGGGCCCACGGGGAGCTGTTTTTT
d_gene: NA; j_gene: TRBJ2-3; abundance: NA; v_gene: TRBV5-1; len: 16; CDR3aa: CASLVNRSTSTDTQYF; CDR3nt: TGCGCCAGTCTCGTGAACCGGAGTACTAGCACAGATACGCAGTATTTT
d_gene: TRBD1; j_gene: TRBJ1-3; abundance: NA; v_gene: TRBV28; len: 13; CDR3aa: CASSWDSGNTIYF; CDR3nt: TGTGCCAGCAGTTGGGACAGTGGAAACACCATATATTTT
d_gene: TRBD1; j_gene: TRBJ1-2; abundance: NA; v_gene: TRBV2; len: 13; CDR3aa: CASGGQGAHGYTF; CDR3nt: TGTGCCAGCGGCGGACAGGGGGCTCACGGCTACACCTTC
d_gene: NA; j_gene: TRBJ2-5; abundance: NA; v_gene: TRBV15; len: 12; CDR3aa: CATSRSTETQYF; CDR3nt: TGTGCCACCAGCAGATCAACTGAGACCCAGTACTTC
d_gene: NA; j_gene: TRBJ2-5; abundance: NA; v_gene: TRBV5-4; len: 12; CDR3aa: CASSGAEGTQYF; CDR3nt: TGTGCCAGCAGCGGTGCGGAGGGAACCCAGTACTTC
d_gene: NA; j_gene: TRBJ2-7; abundance: NA; v_gene: TRBV27; len: 14; CDR3aa: CASSFRRSSHEQYF; CDR3nt: TGTGCCAGCAGTTTTAGGCGGTCGTCCCACGAGCAGTACTTC
d_gene: NA; j_gene: TRBJ2-2; abundance: NA; v_gene: TRBV27; len: 13; CDR3aa: CASMRGSTGELFF; CDR3nt: TGTGCCAGCATGAGGGGGAGTACCGGGGAGCTGTTTTTT
d_gene: NA; j_gene: TRBJ2-2; abundance: NA; v_gene: TRBV7-9; len: 14; CDR3aa: CASSYTGNTGELFF; CDR3nt: TGTGCCAGCAGCTATACGGGAAACACCGGGGAGCTGTTTTTT
d_gene: NA; j_gene: TRBJ1-1; abundance: NA; v_gene: TRBV19; len: 15; CDR3aa: CASSSSQGGPAEAFF; CDR3nt: TGTGCCAGTAGCAGTTCCCAGGGAGGCCCTGCTGAAGCTTTCTTT
d_gene: TRBD2; j_gene: TRBJ2-3; abundance: many; v_gene: TRBV28; len: 15; CDR3aa: CASISGVLWTDTQYF; CDR3nt: TGTGCCAGCATCAGCGGGGTTTTATGGACAGATACGCAGTATTTT
d_gene: NA; j_gene: TRBJ1-1; abundance: NA; v_gene: TRBV5-1; len: 14; CDR3aa: CASSLTGMNGEAFF; CDR3nt: TGCGCCAGCAGCTTGACAGGAATGAACGGTGAAGCTTTCTTT
d_gene: NA; j_gene: TRBJ1-6; abundance: once; v_gene: TRBV21-1; len: 15; CDR3aa: CASSKPSVRNSPLHF; CDR3nt: TGTGCCAGCAGCAAACCCTCGGTAAGAAATTCACCCCTCCACTTT
d_gene: TRBD2; j_gene: TRBJ2-5; abundance: NA; v_gene: TRBV5-1; len: 18; CDR3aa: CASSPYLGLAGDQETQYF; CDR3nt: TGCGCCAGCAGCCCTTACCTGGGGCTAGCGGGGGATCAAGAGACCCAGTACTTC
d_gene: TRBD1; j_gene: TRBJ1-6; abundance: NA; v_gene: TRBV6-5; len: 15; CDR3aa: CASRFEGQGFSPLHF; CDR3nt: TGTGCCAGCAGATTTGAAGGACAGGGATTTTCACCCCTCCACTTT
d_gene: NA; j_gene: TRBJ1-2; abundance: NA; v_gene: TRBV4-3; len: 16; CDR3aa: CASSQVHAVTNYGYTF; CDR3nt: TGCGCCAGCAGCCAGGTTCATGCGGTTACTAACTATGGCTACACCTTC
d_gene: TRBD1; j_gene: TRBJ1-6; abundance: NA; v_gene: TRBV27; len: 18; CDR3aa: CASSLSMAGGSYNSPLHF; CDR3nt: TGTGCCAGCAGTTTATCGATGGCAGGGGGCTCTTATAATTCACCCCTCCACTTT
d_gene: TRBD2; j_gene: TRBJ2-3; abundance: NA; v_gene: TRBV28; len: 12; CDR3aa: CASSTRTSREHF; CDR3nt: TGTGCCAGCAGCACCCGGACTAGCAGGGAGCATTTT
d_gene: NA; j_gene: TRBJ1-3; abundance: NA; v_gene: TRBV6-5; len: 15; CDR3aa: CASNLGQLSGNTIYF; CDR3nt: TGTGCCAGCAACCTAGGACAACTCTCTGGAAACACCATATATTTT
d_gene: NA; j_gene: TRBJ1-2; abundance: NA; v_gene: TRBV18; len: 15; CDR3aa: CASSLSSRGDYGYTF; CDR3nt: TGTGCCAGCTCACTTTCCTCGCGGGGTGACTATGGCTACACCTTC
d_gene: TRBD2; j_gene: TRBJ2-2; abundance: NA; v_gene: TRBV6-2/TRBV6-3; len: 17; CDR3aa: CASSYLAGGPDTGELFF; CDR3nt: TGTGCCAGCAGTTACCTAGCGGGGGGGCCCGACACCGGGGAGCTGTTTTTT
d_gene: TRBD2; j_gene: TRBJ2-2; abundance: NA; v_gene: TRBV6-2/TRBV6-3; len: 16; CDR3aa: CASSLPPRGGAGELFF; CDR3nt: TGTGCCAGCAGCCTTCCCCCGCGGGGGGGGGCCGGGGAGCTGTTTTTT
d_gene: NA; j_gene: TRBJ2-1; abundance: once; v_gene: TRBV21-1; len: 18; CDR3aa: CASSKIRTSGGPYNEQFF; CDR3nt: TGTGCCAGCAGCAAAATCAGAACTAGCGGGGGGCCTTACAATGAGCAGTTCTTC
d_gene: NA; j_gene: TRBJ1-1; abundance: NA; v_gene: TRBV6-6; len: 14; CDR3aa: CASSYSGGESEAFF; CDR3nt: TGTGCCAGCAGTTACTCGGGTGGGGAGTCTGAAGCTTTCTTT
d_gene: TRBD1; j_gene: TRBJ1-1; abundance: NA; v_gene: TRBV19; len: 15; CDR3aa: CASSRDRGGDTEAFF; CDR3nt: TGTGCCAGTAGTAGGGACAGGGGAGGGGACACTGAAGCTTTCTTT